This paragraph reports one T cell receptor beta chain. The source of the sample is a study of blood T cell repertoires in COVID-19. Study-level information: T cells, B-cell-depleted T cells, or PBMCs supplied cDNA or gDNA.

Repertoires were generated with immunoSEQ multiplex PCR, while TCRdb's copy carries only in-frame clones and drops some. This table holds tens of thousands of clones, 81% found once. V lost 5 bases to trimming and J lost 7 bases; unmatched junction nucleotides: 6. Germline CDR1 is SQVTM and CDR2 is ANQGSEA. CDR3 length: 14 residues. The receptor comes from a woman in her seventies with acute or convalescent COVID-19. This chain links TRBV29-1 with TRBJ1-6; 9 nucleotides line up with TRBD1. The source material was peripheral blood. This chain's CDR3 is CSVRGQGSNSPLHF. The CDR3 DNA sequence: TGCAGCGTTAGGGGACAGGGTTCAAATTCACCCCTCCACTTT. The whole variable domain, remainder taken from reference TRBV29-1 and TRBJ1-6, is SAVISQKPSRDICQRGTSLTIQCQVDSQVTMMFWYRQQPGQSLTLIATANQGSEATYESGFVIDKFPISRPNLTFSTLTVSNMSPEDSSIYLCSVRGQGSNSPLHFGNGTRLTVT.